This T cell receptor (beta chain) was profiled in a study of tumor-infiltrating lymphocytes in primary liver carcinoma. As regards this clonotype: An end of the junction differs from the germline gene, which may be a read error.

The researchers produced TCR beta cDNA from roughly 500 ng total RNA with a constant-region primer. Three-round nested multiplex PCR performed with slightly modified ARM-PCR produced the TCR beta libraries. TCRdb passed the multiplex PCR reads through MiXCR, listing each CDR3 protein once. In the table there are approximately 42,000 distinct CDR3 sequences, roughly 77% of which are singletons. Extraction of RNA together with DNA used about 18-31 mg of unsorted bulk tissue. The sequence was obtained from a woman between 25 and 40 years old with primary liver carcinoma and hepatitis B virus infection. The sample was tumor-adjacent normal liver tissue.

CDR3 coding DNA: TGCAGTGTGCAGGGGAAAGGGTACGAGCATTACTTC. Its translation: CSVQGKGYEHYF. This chain joins TRBV29-1 and TRBJ2-7; D is perhaps TRBD1 (6 bases). The V gene's germline CDR1 is SQVTM and CDR2 ANQGSEA. The CDR3 covers 12 residues.